These T cell receptor beta chains were read from a single sample in a study of T-cell reconstitution after alpha-beta-depleted transplantation in children. Each CDR3 protein is one row after TCRdb ran MiXCR on the PCR reads. The sample comprises almost 400,000 distinct CDR3 sequences, just over 20% of which are singletons, and 3% to 4.5% rests with the top ten. The sequences come from PBMCs from the stem cell graft donor, collected from the stem cell graft. Receptor source: a human donor who donated a stem cell graft to a child with acute myeloid leukemia. The CDR3 runs from the conserved cysteine through the conserved F or W. D genes are given only for firm matches. Some rows mark clone size as missing; the rest say once, few, many or name a class of expanded clone.

cdr3_length	d_call	v_call	clone_size	j_call	cdr3_nt	cdr3_aa
17	NA	TRBV12-3/TRBV12-4	few	TRBJ1-5	TGTGCCAGCAGCTCTTCATCCAGGGGCCTAGGCAATCAGCCCCAGCATTTT	CASSSSSRGLGNQPQHF
17	TRBD2	TRBV28	NA	TRBJ2-3	TGTGCCAGCAACCTGGGACTAGCGGGAAGGTGGGGAGATACGCAGTATTTT	CASNLGLAGRWGDTQYF
16	NA	TRBV5-1	NA	TRBJ2-3	TGCGCCAGCAGCTTGGACAGTTCCTTTAGCACAGATACGCAGTATTTT	CASSLDSSFSTDTQYF
18	TRBD2	TRBV25-1	NA	TRBJ2-1	TGTGCCAGCAGTGAATATCCCAAGCGGGAGACACCTTACAATGAGCAGTTCTTC	CASSEYPKRETPYNEQFF
14	TRBD2	TRBV28	NA	TRBJ2-1	TGTGCCACCCAGAGACTAGCGGGAGGCAATGAGCAGTTCTTC	CATQRLAGGNEQFF
15	TRBD1	TRBV5-1	NA	TRBJ2-3	TGCGCCAGCAGCCCTACAGGGGATCGGACAGATACGCAGTATTTT	CASSPTGDRTDTQYF
13	TRBD1	TRBV29-1	many	TRBJ2-7	TGCAGCGCTACCGGGACAGGGGGAGGCGAGCAGTACTTC	CSATGTGGGEQYF
13	NA	TRBV20-1	few	TRBJ2-7	TGCAGTGCTAGTTCGGGAACCCACCACGAGCAGTACTTC	CSASSGTHHEQYF
15	NA	TRBV20-1	NA	TRBJ2-7	TGCAGTGCTAGAGATTCGGCAGGGGCCTTGTACGAGCAGTACTTC	CSARDSAGALYEQYF
14	TRBD2	TRBV28	few	TRBJ2-1	TGTGCCAGCAACGGGCCCAGCGGGATCAATGAGCAGTTCTTC	CASNGPSGINEQFF